This entry describes one TCR beta chain. Antigen: not known. The sample is drawn from a study of T cell responses to AZD1222 COVID-19 vaccine. Study-wide points: In the spike-specific TCR repertoire, nearly half reportedly target unmutated variant regions. Donor demographics were predominantly white British with a female majority; clonal diversity may be underestimated. Along spike, vaccine-associated CD4 TCRs were found throughout, with dominance at 160-218 and 743-854.

V shed 4 bases and J shed 4 bases, with 10 bases lying between them. Looked up from germline, CDR1 is LGHDT and CDR2 is YNNKEL (reference sequence). The length of the CDR3 is 13 residues. The method was immunoSEQ multiplex PCR; TCRdb's version includes in-frame clones alone and lacks a portion of them. Found here are 120,000 or so clones, approximately 85% of them singletons; the top ten hold 1.5% to 2%. Sequencing used peripheral blood, obtained on day 0 of AZD1222 vaccination. This chain connects TRBV3-1 (or the pseudogene TRBV3-2) to TRBJ1-2; D gene unclear. The clonotype comes from an adult in good health. The CDR3 here is CASSRPLSYGYTF. In DNA, the CDR3 is TGTGCCAGCAGCCGCCCGTTGTCCTATGGCTACACCTTC.